The rows below give T cell receptor beta chains drawn from one sample of a study of blood T cell repertoires in COVID-19. Profiled with immunoSEQ multiplex PCR; TCRdb holds only in-frame clones, not every one. The sample consists of approximately 150,000 clones, about 83% of them appearing once. The sequenced sample was peripheral blood. The receptors shown here come from a man between 65 and 85 years old who had recovered from COVID-19. CDR3s include the opening cysteine and the closing phenylalanine or tryptophan. A D gene is named only where the DNA matches it firmly. Clone sizes are given selectively: once, few, many, or a class where the clone is expanded.

size	V	J	D	CDR3	DNA
-	TRBV21-1	TRBJ1-1	-	CASSTNFRETEAFF	TGTGCCAGCAGCACTAACTTCAGGGAAACTGAAGCTTTCTTT
-	TRBV19	TRBJ1-1	-	CASSLELTTEAFF	TGTGCCAGTAGCCTGGAGTTAACCACTGAAGCTTTCTTT
-	TRBV19	TRBJ2-3	TRBD1	CASSSGQGPLSTDTQYF	TGTGCCAGTAGTTCTGGACAGGGGCCACTCAGCACAGATACGCAGTATTTT
-	TRBV3-1/TRBV3-2	TRBJ1-3	-	CASSQSTEGNTIYF	TGTGCCAGCAGCCAATCGACAGAAGGAAACACCATATATTTT
-	TRBV5-1	TRBJ1-1	TRBD1	CASRATGSGTEAFF	TGCGCCAGCCGTGCGACAGGGAGTGGCACTGAAGCTTTCTTT
-	TRBV7-2	TRBJ2-7	TRBD2	CASSLAILTSGSHEQYF	TGTGCCAGCAGCTTAGCAATCTTGACTAGCGGGAGCCACGAGCAGTACTTC
-	TRBV6-2/TRBV6-3	TRBJ1-1	-	CASSLLTVTEAFF	TGTGCCAGCAGCTTACTGACAGTCACTGAAGCTTTCTTT
-	TRBV19	TRBJ2-7	TRBD1	CASSIDWTGSYEQYF	TGTGCCAGTAGTATAGATTGGACAGGGTCCTACGAGCAGTACTTC
-	TRBV29-1	TRBJ2-1	TRBD2	CSGTSVPPGSYNEQFF	TGCAGCGGGACTAGCGTCCCCCCGGGGTCCTACAATGAGCAGTTCTTC
-	TRBV9	TRBJ2-7	-	CASSVAPSPNEQYF	TGTGCCAGCAGCGTAGCTCCTAGCCCAAACGAGCAGTACTTC
-	TRBV3-1/TRBV3-2	TRBJ2-3	TRBD1	CASITQGISGSSTDTQYF	TGTGCCAGCATAACACAGGGGATTTCGGGCTCTAGCACAGATACGCAGTATTTT
once	TRBV29-1	TRBJ2-1	TRBD2	CSVRLAVYNEQFF	TGCAGCGTTCGACTAGCGGTCTACAATGAGCAGTTCTTC
-	TRBV5-1	TRBJ1-1	-	CASSWLAENTEAFF	TGCGCCAGCAGCTGGCTAGCGGAGAACACTGAAGCTTTCTTT
once	TRBV7-9	TRBJ2-7	TRBD2	CASSLTSESFGEQYF	TGTGCCAGCAGCTTAACTAGCGAGAGCTTCGGCGAGCAGTACTTC
-	TRBV5-6	TRBJ1-6	TRBD1	CASSLGRDRGSPLHF	TGTGCCAGCAGCTTGGGGCGGGACAGAGGTTCACCCCTCCACTTT
once	TRBV28	TRBJ2-3	TRBD2	CASSLAGEGADTQYF	TGTGCCAGCAGTCTAGCGGGAGAAGGGGCAGATACGCAGTATTTT
-	TRBV6-5	TRBJ1-4	-	CASSPEGELFF	TGTGCCAGCAGCCCAGAGGGGGAACTGTTTTTT
-	TRBV13	TRBJ2-5	-	CASSFASLQETQYF	TGTGCCAGCAGCTTCGCGTCTCTTCAAGAGACCCAGTACTTC
-	TRBV18	TRBJ2-7	TRBD2	CASSPATSSYEQYF	TGTGCCAGCTCACCGGCGACTAGCTCTTACGAGCAGTACTTC
-	TRBV5-5	TRBJ2-1	-	CASTDAGQRVRNEQFF	TGTGCCAGCACCGATGCGGGCCAGCGGGTTCGCAATGAGCAGTTCTTC
few	TRBV7-9	TRBJ2-3	-	CASSLEGSTDTQYF	TGTGCCAGCAGCTTGGAGGGGAGCACAGATACGCAGTATTTT
-	TRBV19	TRBJ2-3	TRBD2	CASSILSGSGDTQYF	TGTGCCAGTAGTATTTTGAGCGGGAGTGGGGATACGCAGTATTTT
-	TRBV15	TRBJ1-6	TRBD1	CATSTGDRESPLHF	TGTGCCACCAGCACCGGGGACAGGGAATCACCCCTCCACTTT
-	TRBV14	TRBJ2-1	-	CASSRPGGYNEQFF	TGTGCCAGCAGCCGTCCCGGCGGATACAATGAGCAGTTCTTC
-	TRBV18	TRBJ2-1	TRBD2	CASSPLISSGISYNEQFF	TGTGCCAGCTCACCACTTATTTCGAGCGGGATCTCCTACAATGAGCAGTTCTTC
-	TRBV2	TRBJ1-4	-	CASGGSLNEKLFF	TGTGCCAGCGGGGGCAGTCTTAATGAAAAACTGTTTTTT
-	TRBV19	TRBJ1-2	-	CASSILRAGDYGYTF	TGTGCCAGTAGTATTCTTCGCGCGGGGGACTATGGCTACACCTTC
few	TRBV3-1/TRBV3-2	TRBJ2-3	TRBD2	CASSPRLAGVSDTQYF	TGTGCCAGCAGCCCACGACTAGCGGGAGTGTCAGATACGCAGTATTTT
-	TRBV14	TRBJ2-1	TRBD1	CASSLAGTGRNEQFF	TGTGCCAGCAGCTTGGCCGGGACAGGGAGAAATGAGCAGTTCTTC
once	TRBV3-1/TRBV3-2	TRBJ2-3	TRBD2	CASSPSSGRAVDTQYF	TGTGCCAGCAGCCCATCTAGCGGGAGGGCCGTAGATACGCAGTATTTT
-	TRBV7-2	TRBJ2-1	TRBD2	CASSLAAPGLARYNEQFF	TGTGCCAGCAGCTTAGCGGCACCGGGACTAGCGAGATACAATGAGCAGTTCTTC
-	TRBV5-5	TRBJ2-7	TRBD1	CASSLAPGQARTYEQYF	TGTGCCAGCAGCTTGGCACCAGGACAGGCTCGAACCTACGAGCAGTACTTC
-	TRBV6-2/TRBV6-3	TRBJ1-3	-	CASSSTGIGNTIYF	TGTGCCAGCAGCTCAACAGGGATTGGAAACACCATATATTTT
-	TRBV19	TRBJ1-1	-	CASSIASGQMNTEAFF	TGTGCCAGTAGTATAGCCTCAGGGCAGATGAACACTGAAGCTTTCTTT
-	TRBV5-4	TRBJ2-1	-	CASSLIRGDEQFF	TGTGCCAGCAGCTTGATACGGGGTGATGAGCAGTTCTTC
few	TRBV10-3	TRBJ2-1	TRBD2	CAISVAGDNEQFF	TGTGCCATCAGTGTTGCGGGGGACAATGAGCAGTTCTTC
-	TRBV7-8	TRBJ1-5	TRBD1	CASSPTGGNQPQHF	TGTGCCAGCAGCCCAACAGGGGGCAATCAGCCCCAGCATTTT
-	TRBV5-1	TRBJ1-4	TRBD1	CASSLGTGGNEKLFF	TGCGCCAGCAGCTTGGGGACAGGGGGTAATGAAAAACTGTTTTTT
-	TRBV5-1	TRBJ2-1	TRBD2	CASGTSGRGSYNEQFF	TGCGCCAGCGGGACTAGCGGGAGGGGTTCCTACAATGAGCAGTTCTTC
-	TRBV9	TRBJ1-2	-	CASSVGVDYGYTF	TGTGCCAGCAGCGTAGGAGTGGACTATGGCTACACCTTC
-	TRBV5-4	TRBJ2-7	-	CASSGVGAGVYEQYF	TGTGCCAGCAGCGGGGTGGGGGCCGGAGTCTACGAGCAGTACTTC
-	TRBV7-2	TRBJ1-3	-	CASSLAHGSSGNTIYF	TGTGCCAGCAGCTTAGCGCACGGGAGCTCTGGAAACACCATATATTTT
-	TRBV9	TRBJ2-7	TRBD1	CASSVVGRGSYEQYF	TGTGCCAGCAGCGTAGTGGGCAGGGGGTCCTACGAGCAGTACTTC
-	TRBV4-1	TRBJ1-1	TRBD1	CASSHRRTGVEEAFF	TGCGCCAGCAGCCACCGCAGGACAGGGGTCGAAGAAGCTTTCTTT
-	TRBV5-1	TRBJ1-1	-	CASSLAAANTEAFF	TGCGCCAGCAGCTTGGCCGCGGCGAACACTGAAGCTTTCTTT
-	TRBV27	TRBJ2-3	-	CASSLTRVNTQYF	TGTGCCAGCAGTTTGACCAGGGTTAATACGCAGTATTTT
-	TRBV7-2	TRBJ1-2	-	CASSLGGTPFGYGYTF	TGTGCCAGCAGCTTAGGCGGTACCCCGTTCGGCTATGGCTACACCTTC
-	TRBV28	TRBJ2-5	-	CASSFYGRGRQETQYF	TGTGCCAGCAGTTTTTACGGGCGAGGGAGGCAAGAGACCCAGTACTTC
few	TRBV6-5	TRBJ1-5	-	CASSYSKGDNQPQHF	TGTGCCAGCAGTTACTCCAAAGGGGACAATCAGCCCCAGCATTTT
-	TRBV21-1	TRBJ1-6	-	CASSKALSAGEGDSPLHF	TGTGCCAGCAGCAAAGCGCTTTCGGCAGGAGAGGGTGATTCACCCCTCCACTTT
once	TRBV6-1	TRBJ2-7	-	CASSERRDGSYEQYF	TGTGCCAGCAGTGAAAGGAGGGATGGATCCTACGAGCAGTACTTC
-	TRBV6-5	TRBJ2-5	TRBD2	CASRKAGVETQYF	TGTGCCAGCAGGAAAGCGGGAGTGGAGACCCAGTACTTC
-	TRBV6-4	TRBJ2-7	TRBD2	CASNRLAGLSYEQYF	TGTGCCAGCAACCGACTAGCGGGACTATCCTACGAGCAGTACTTC
-	TRBV5-5	TRBJ2-2	TRBD1	CASSWTGDPGELFF	TGTGCCAGCAGCTGGACAGGGGATCCCGGGGAGCTGTTTTTT
-	TRBV5-4	TRBJ2-3	TRBD2	CASSLRREVTDTQYF	TGTGCCAGCAGCTTGCGGCGGGAGGTTACAGATACGCAGTATTTT
-	TRBV6-1	TRBJ1-5	-	CASSEAFGRSIRLENNQPQHF	TGTGCCAGCAGTGAAGCATTTGGTAGGTCCATAAGACTCGAAAACAATCAGCCCCAGCATTTT